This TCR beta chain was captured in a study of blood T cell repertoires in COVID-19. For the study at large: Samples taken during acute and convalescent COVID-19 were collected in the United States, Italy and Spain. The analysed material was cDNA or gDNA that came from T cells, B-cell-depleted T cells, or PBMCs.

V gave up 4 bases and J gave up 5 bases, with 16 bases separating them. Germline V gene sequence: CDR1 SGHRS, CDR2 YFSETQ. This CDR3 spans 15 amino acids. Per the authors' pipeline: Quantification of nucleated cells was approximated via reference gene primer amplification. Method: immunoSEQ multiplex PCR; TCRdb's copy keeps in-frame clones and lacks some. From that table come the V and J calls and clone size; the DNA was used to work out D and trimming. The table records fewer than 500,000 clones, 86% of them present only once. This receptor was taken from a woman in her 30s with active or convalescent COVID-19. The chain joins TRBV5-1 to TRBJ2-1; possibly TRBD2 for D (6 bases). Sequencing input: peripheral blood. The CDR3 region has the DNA TGCGCCAGCAGCCTGAGACCTAGCGACGACAATGAGCAGTTCTTC. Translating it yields CASSLRPSDDNEQFF.